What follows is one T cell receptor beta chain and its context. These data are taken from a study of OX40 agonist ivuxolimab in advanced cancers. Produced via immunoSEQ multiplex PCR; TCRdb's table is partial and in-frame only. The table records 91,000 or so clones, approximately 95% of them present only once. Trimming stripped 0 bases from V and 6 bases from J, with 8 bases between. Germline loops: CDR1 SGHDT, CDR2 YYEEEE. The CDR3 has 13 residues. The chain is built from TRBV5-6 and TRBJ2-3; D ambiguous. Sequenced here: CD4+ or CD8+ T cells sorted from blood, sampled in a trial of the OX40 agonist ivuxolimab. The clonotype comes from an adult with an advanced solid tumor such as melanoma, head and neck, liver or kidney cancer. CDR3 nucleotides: TGTGCCAGCAGCTTGGCCGCCTACGATACGCAGTATTTT. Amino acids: CASSLAAYDTQYF.